The 18 T cell receptor beta chains reported below all come from one sample, sequenced in a study of PD-L1 blockade in urothelial cancer. Time point of the sample: peripheral blood 6 weeks after treatment start. Using immunoSEQ multiplex PCR, the repertoire was profiled, and TCRdb retains in-frame clones only, with some absent. The table includes approximately 110,000 clones, approximately 90% detected once. The sample here was PBMCs, taken around atezolizumab (anti-PD-L1) treatment. The receptors derive from a man aged 60 to 69 with urothelial cancer.

The chain has TRBV7-2 and TRBJ2-2; 11 bases are a match to TRBD2. The CDR3 spans 16 residues. The V and J ends lost 6 bases and 4 bases, in that order; junction bases with no gene match: 7. The V gene's germline CDR1 is SGHTA and CDR2 FQGNSA. The DNA of the CDR3 is TGTGCCAGCAGTCTCCCTCTAGCGGGGGGCACCGGGGAGCTGTTTTTT. Amino acid sequence: CASSLPLAGGTGELFF.

The chain recombines TRBV15 with TRBJ2-5; D gene ambiguous. V lost 3 bases and J 5 bases, leaving 13 bases between the germline ends. Germline assignment: CDR1 LNHNV and CDR2 YYDKDF (reference sequence). The CDR3 is 14 residues long. The DNA for the CDR3 is TGTGCCACCAGCAGTAGTAAAGCCGTTGAGACCCAGTACTTC. Its translation is CATSSSKAVETQYF.

The rearrangement joins TRBV7-2 to TRBJ2-3, with D possibly TRBD2 on 5 matching bases. The germline gives CDR1 SGHTA, CDR2 FQGNSA. There are 16 residues in the CDR3. V was shortened by 5 bases and J by 6 bases, with 21 bases between the two germline ends. The CDR3 loop is CASSRSSQLAYDTQYF. The CDR3 bases are TGTGCCAGCAGCCGGTCTAGCCAGTTGGCTTATGATACGCAGTATTTT.

CDR3 loop: CASSKTRGKYYGYTF. The DNA for the CDR3 is TGTGCCAGTAGTAAGACCAGGGGGAAGTACTATGGCTACACCTTC. The chain joins TRBV19 to TRBJ1-2; 7 positions match TRBD1. With 4 bases clipped from V and 3 bases from J, the junction kept 8 bases outside the gene matches. The CDR3 runs to 15 residues. CDR1 and CDR2 (germline): LNHDA, SQIVND (reference sequence).

The chain carries TRBV15 and TRBJ2-7, with a possible D match to TRBD1 (5 bases). CDR3 length: 14 residues. Germline assignment: CDR1 LNHNV and CDR2 YYDKDF (reference sequence). V lost 1 base and J lost 5, with 12 bases in between. The CDR3 nucleotides read TGTGCCACCAGCAGAGGCTCAGGGTCCCACGAGCAGTACTTC. Translating gives CATSRGSGSHEQYF.

This chain joins TRBV4-1 and TRBJ1-2; 7 bases are shared with TRBD1. The V gene's germline CDR1 is MGHRA and CDR2 YSYEKL. This CDR3 has 16 amino acids. Losses at the gene ends were 1 base for V and 2 bases for J; bases not matched to a gene: 7. CDR3 residues: CASSQAEGAKNYGYTF. As DNA, the CDR3 is TGCGCCAGCAGCCAAGCGGAGGGGGCGAAGAACTATGGCTACACCTTC.

This chain joins TRBV7-7 and TRBJ2-3, with D perhaps TRBD2 (5 bases). From germline, CDR1 is SSHAT and CDR2 FNYEAQ (reference sequence). Trimming shortened V by 5 bases and J by 3 bases, and 18 bases separated the two germline ends. This CDR3 is built from 16 residues. Here the CDR3 DNA reads TGTGCCAGCAGCCCGAGCGGACTGACTGGGACAGATACGCAGTATTTT. It specifies CASSPSGLTGTDTQYF. Using reference TRBV7-7 and TRBJ2-3 for the parts outside the CDR3, the full variable domain is GAGVSQSPRYKVTKRGQDVTLRCDPISSHATLYWYQQALGQGPEFLTYFNYEAQPDKSGLPSDRFSAERPEGSISTLTIQRTEQRDSAMYRCASSPSGLTGTDTQYFGPGTRLTVL.

The J gene is TRBJ2-1, the V gene TRBV20-1; D gene uncertain. The CDR3 contains 10 residues. The V end was cut by 4 bases, the J end by 5 bases, with 3 bases between. Per the germline V gene, CDR1 is DFQATT and CDR2 is SNEGSKA (reference sequence). The DNA of the CDR3 is TGCAGTGCTATTAACAATGAGCAGTTCTTC. It specifies CSAINNEQFF.

This rearrangement joins TRBV9 to TRBJ2-1; 9 bases are shared with TRBD2. This CDR3 is built from 16 residues. The junction had 9 bases not matched to a gene; V was cut back by 4 bases and J by 4 bases. Germline V CDR1 and CDR2: SGDLS, YYNGEE. DNA for the CDR3: TGTGCCAGCAGCTTGACGGGGACTAGCTTGTACAATGAGCAGTTCTTC. Translation gives CASSLTGTSLYNEQFF.

The chain links TRBV9 to TRBJ2-3, with 9 bases that match TRBD2. Germline V gives CDR1 SGDLS, CDR2 YYNGEE. The CDR3 spans 16 residues. The V segment lost 3 bases and the J segment 2 bases; nucleotides outside the gene matches: 7. CDR3 sequence reads: CASSAVSGRNTDTQYF. CDR3 coding DNA: TGTGCCAGCAGCGCCGTAAGCGGGAGGAACACAGATACGCAGTATTTT.

J is TRBJ1-4 and V is TRBV9; weak D call: TRBD1 (6 bases). With 2 bases removed from V and 0 bases from J, the gap between germline ends came to 11 bases. The CDR3 consists of 16 residues. Looked up from germline, CDR1 is SGDLS and CDR2 is YYNGEE. The DNA of the CDR3 is TGTGCCAGCAGCGTTTCAGGGGCGACAACTAATGAAAAACTGTTTTTT. As protein: CASSVSGATTNEKLFF.

The chain joins TRBV29-1 to TRBJ2-7; TRBD1 aligns across 10 bases. V was clipped by 6 bases and J by 2 bases; unmatched bases: 10. From germline, CDR1 is SQVTM and CDR2 ANQGSEA. The length of the CDR3 is 15 residues. CDR3 loop: CSVGQGSSSPYEQYF. CDR3 in DNA: TGCAGCGTGGGACAGGGGTCCTCAAGTCCCTACGAGCAGTACTTC.

The V call is TRBV4-2, the J call TRBJ2-3; no definite D call. The CDR3 totals 15 residues. V lost 1 base and J lost 5, with 13 bases in between. Germline V gives CDR1 LGHNA, CDR2 YNFKEQ. CDR3 loop: CASSQVIGSGDTQYF. The DNA for the CDR3 is TGTGCCAGCAGCCAAGTTATTGGCAGTGGAGATACGCAGTATTTT.

This clone is a singleton in its sample. V gene TRBV7-2 combines with J gene TRBJ1-1; no firm D call. This CDR3 contains 13 residues. Trimming took 5 bases from V and 10 from J, leaving 17 bases between them. Germline values: CDR1 SGHTA, CDR2 FQGNSA. The CDR3 reads CASSPSPTLPAFF. As DNA, the CDR3 is TGTGCCAGCAGCCCCTCCCCAACCCTACCAGCTTTCTTT.

The V and J genes are TRBV7-3 and TRBJ1-1; 7 positions agree with TRBD1. Germline CDR1 reads SGHTA; CDR2 reads FQGTGA. The CDR3 extends over 13 amino acids. Unmatched junction bases numbered 4, after V lost 5 bases and J lost 4 bases. CDR3 loop: CASSPDRATEAFF. The CDR3 DNA sequence: TGTGCCAGCAGCCCCGACAGGGCCACTGAAGCTTTCTTT.

On this clone itself: The germline gene is not matched at one end of the junction; a read error may be the cause. CDR3 DNA sequence: TGTGCCAGCAGCTTCGCCAGGGTGGATAAATCACCCCTCCACTTT. Translated: CASSFARVDKSPLHF. The chain employs TRBV5-5 and TRBJ1-6, with a tentative D call TRBD1 (5 bases). The CDR3 covers 15 residues. CDR1 SGHKS and CDR2 YYEKEE come from the germline V gene (reference sequence). The full variable domain, its missing parts supplied by reference TRBV5-5 and TRBJ1-6, is DAGVTQSPTHLIKTRGQQVTLRCSPISGHKSVSWYQQVLGQGPQFIFQYYEKEERGRGNFPDRFSARQFPNYSSELNVNALLLGDSALYLCASSFARVDKSPLHFGNGTRLTVT.

This rearrangement joins TRBV5-8 to TRBJ1-4; no definite D call. Trimming cost V 2 bases and J 0 bases, with 14 bases left between them. Germline lookup yields CDR1 SGHTS and CDR2 YDEGEE. This CDR3 is 17 amino acids long. In nucleotides, the CDR3 is TGTGCCAGCAGCTTAGAAGGTCGCGGTGCAACTAATGAAAAACTGTTTTTT. Translation: CASSLEGRGATNEKLFF.

The chain links TRBV7-2 to TRBJ1-1; 11 bases align to TRBD1. V was clipped by 2 bases and J by 5 bases; unmatched bases: 4. Germline-derived CDR1 and CDR2 are SGHTA and FQGNSA. This CDR3 spans 15 amino acids. This CDR3 reads CASSLLGTGGTEAFF. The CDR3 coding sequence is TGTGCCAGCAGCTTATTAGGGACAGGGGGGACTGAAGCTTTCTTT.